The entry below gives a single T cell receptor (beta chain) sequence along with its context. What it recognizes is unknown. This record comes from a study of T cell repertoires in cytomegalovirus infection. Whole-study context: Researchers turned to recently identified HLA-C-restricted CMV epitopes as well as well-studied HLA-B-restricted ones. CMV infection plus the matching HLA type was flagged by public TCR beta signatures.

The study, taken as a whole, reports: Cumulative frequency of public TCR beta families picked out carriers of CMV plus the relevant HLA.

Via MiXCR, TCRdb re-called the reads, giving one row per CDR3 protein. The table records some 920,000 distinct CDR3 sequences, 30% to 40% of them present only once. This TCR was recovered from a human donor in good health (CMV status not recorded). Some clones in this sample may be carry-over from other donors' samples. This specimen consisted of cultured CD8+ T cells from PBMCs, obtained from culture after CMV antigen stimulation.

CDR3 DNA sequence: TGTGCCAGCACCCCCGAGGGGGGGGAGCCCCGAGGGGAGACCCAGTACTTC. Translated, it gives CASTPEGGEPRGETQYF. The J gene is TRBJ2-5, the V gene TRBV12-3 or TRBV12-4; D perhaps matches TRBD2 (7 bases). This CDR3 has 17 residues. Deletions cut 7 bases from V and 5 bases from J, with 26 bases between.